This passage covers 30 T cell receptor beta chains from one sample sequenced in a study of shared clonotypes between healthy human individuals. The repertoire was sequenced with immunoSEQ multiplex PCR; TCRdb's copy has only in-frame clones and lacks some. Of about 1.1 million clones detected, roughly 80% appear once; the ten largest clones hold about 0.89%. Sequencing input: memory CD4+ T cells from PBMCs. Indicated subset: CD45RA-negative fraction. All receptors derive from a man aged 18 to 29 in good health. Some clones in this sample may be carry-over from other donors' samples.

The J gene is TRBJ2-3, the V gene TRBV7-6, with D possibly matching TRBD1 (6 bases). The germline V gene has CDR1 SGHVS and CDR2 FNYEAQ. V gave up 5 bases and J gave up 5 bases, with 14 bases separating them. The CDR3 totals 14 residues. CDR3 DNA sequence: TGTGCCAGCAGCAGCAGGGGAGTAGAAGATACGCAGTATTTT. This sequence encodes CASSSRGVEDTQYF. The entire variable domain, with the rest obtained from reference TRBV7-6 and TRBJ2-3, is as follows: GAGVSQSPRYKVTKRGQDVALRCDPISGHVSLYWYRQALGQGPEFLTYFNYEAQQDKSGLPNDRFSAERPEGSISTLTIQRTEQRDSAMYRCASSSRGVEDTQYFGPGTRLTVL.

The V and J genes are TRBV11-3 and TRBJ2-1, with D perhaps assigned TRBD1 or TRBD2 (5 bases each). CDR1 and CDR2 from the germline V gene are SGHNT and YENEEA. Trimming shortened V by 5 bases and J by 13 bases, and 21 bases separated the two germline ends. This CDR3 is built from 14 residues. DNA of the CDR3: TGTGCCAGCAGCGCTTCCGGGGCCTTAGCCGCCCAGTTCTTC. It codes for CASSASGALAAQFF.

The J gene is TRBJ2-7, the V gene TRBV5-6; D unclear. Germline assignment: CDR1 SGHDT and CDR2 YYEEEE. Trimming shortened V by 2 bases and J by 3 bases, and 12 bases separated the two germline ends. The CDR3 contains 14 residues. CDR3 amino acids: CASSFYPADYEQYF. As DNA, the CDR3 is TGTGCCAGCAGCTTCTATCCGGCCGACTACGAGCAGTACTTC.

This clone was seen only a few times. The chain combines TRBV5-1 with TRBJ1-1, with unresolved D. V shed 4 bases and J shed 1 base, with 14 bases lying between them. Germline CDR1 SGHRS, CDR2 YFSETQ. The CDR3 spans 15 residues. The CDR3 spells CASSLNTAGNTEAFF. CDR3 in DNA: TGCGCCAGCAGCCTCAATACAGCGGGGAACACTGAAGCTTTCTTT.

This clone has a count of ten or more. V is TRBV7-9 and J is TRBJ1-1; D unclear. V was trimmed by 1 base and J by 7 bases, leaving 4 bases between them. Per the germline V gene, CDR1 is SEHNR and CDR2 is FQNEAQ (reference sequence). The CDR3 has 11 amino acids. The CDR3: CASSLGYEAFF. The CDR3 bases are TGTGCCAGCAGCTTAGGGTATGAAGCTTTCTTT.

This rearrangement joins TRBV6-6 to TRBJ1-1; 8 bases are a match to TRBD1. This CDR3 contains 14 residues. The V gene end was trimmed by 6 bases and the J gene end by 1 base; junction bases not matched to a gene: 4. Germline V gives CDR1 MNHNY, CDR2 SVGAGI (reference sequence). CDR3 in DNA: TGTGCCAGCAGCCTTGGACAGGGGAACACTGAAGCTTTCTTT. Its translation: CASSLGQGNTEAFF.

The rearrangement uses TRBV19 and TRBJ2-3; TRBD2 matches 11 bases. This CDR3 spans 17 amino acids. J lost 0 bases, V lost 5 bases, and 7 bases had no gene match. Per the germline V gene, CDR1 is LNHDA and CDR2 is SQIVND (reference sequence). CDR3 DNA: TGTGCCAGTAGTTCCGGGACTAGCGGAGTTAGCACAGATACGCAGTATTTT. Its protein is CASSSGTSGVSTDTQYF.

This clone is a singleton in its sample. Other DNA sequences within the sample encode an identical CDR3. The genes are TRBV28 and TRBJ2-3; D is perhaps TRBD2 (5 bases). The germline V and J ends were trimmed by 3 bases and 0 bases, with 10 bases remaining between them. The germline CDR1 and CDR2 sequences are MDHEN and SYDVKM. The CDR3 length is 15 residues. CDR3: CASSLAGASTDTQYF. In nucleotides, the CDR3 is TGTGCCAGCAGTTTGGCGGGTGCTAGCACAGATACGCAGTATTTT.

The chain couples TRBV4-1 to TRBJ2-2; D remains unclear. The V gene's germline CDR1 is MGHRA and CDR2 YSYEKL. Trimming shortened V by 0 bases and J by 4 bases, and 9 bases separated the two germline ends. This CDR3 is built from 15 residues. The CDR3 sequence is CASSQDRSPTGELFF. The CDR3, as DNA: TGCGCCAGCAGCCAAGACAGAAGCCCCACCGGGGAGCTGTTTTTT.

The CDR3 loop is CATTQGASLIETQYF. In DNA, the CDR3 is TGTGCCACCACACAGGGGGCCAGTTTAATCGAGACCCAGTACTTC. The chain recombines TRBV2 with TRBJ2-5, with 9 positions matching TRBD1. The CDR3 length is 15 residues. Per the germline V gene, CDR1 is SNHLY and CDR2 is FYNNEI. With 10 bases clipped from V and 5 bases from J, the junction kept 14 bases outside the gene matches.

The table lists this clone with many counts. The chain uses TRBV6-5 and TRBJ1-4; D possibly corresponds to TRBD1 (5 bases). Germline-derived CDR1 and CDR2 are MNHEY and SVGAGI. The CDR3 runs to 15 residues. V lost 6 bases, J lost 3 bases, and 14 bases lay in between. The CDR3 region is CASSPSRAPNEKLFF. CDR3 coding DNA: TGTGCCAGCAGCCCCTCCAGGGCACCTAATGAAAAACTGTTTTTT.

The chain's CDR3 is CASSTGGFNEQFF. The CDR3 coding sequence is TGTGCCAGCTCAACGGGAGGGTTTAATGAGCAGTTCTTC. This chain uses TRBV18 with TRBJ2-1; the match to TRBD2 covers 8 bases. Germline V CDR1 and CDR2: KGHSH, LQKENI. V lost 5 bases to trimming and J lost 7 bases; unmatched junction nucleotides: 4. The CDR3 consists of 13 residues.

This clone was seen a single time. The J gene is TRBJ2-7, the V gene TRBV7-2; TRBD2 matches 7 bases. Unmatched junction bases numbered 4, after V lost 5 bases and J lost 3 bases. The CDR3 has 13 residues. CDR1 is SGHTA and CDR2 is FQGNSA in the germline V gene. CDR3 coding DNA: TGTGCCAGCAGCGCCAGCGGGAACTACGAGCAGTACTTC. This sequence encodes CASSASGNYEQYF.

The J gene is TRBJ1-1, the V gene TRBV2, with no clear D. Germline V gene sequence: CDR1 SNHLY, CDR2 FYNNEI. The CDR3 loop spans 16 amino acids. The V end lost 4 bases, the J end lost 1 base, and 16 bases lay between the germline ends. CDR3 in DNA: TGTGCCAGCAGTGTGCAGGCCCTACCGGCGAACACTGAAGCTTTCTTT. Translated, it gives CASSVQALPANTEAFF. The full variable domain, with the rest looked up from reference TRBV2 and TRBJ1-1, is EPEVTQTPSHQVTQMGQEVILRCVPISNHLYFYWYRQILGQKVEFLVSFYNNEISEKSEIFDDQFSVERPDGSNFTLKIRSTKLEDSAMYFCASSVQALPANTEAFFGQGTRLTVV.

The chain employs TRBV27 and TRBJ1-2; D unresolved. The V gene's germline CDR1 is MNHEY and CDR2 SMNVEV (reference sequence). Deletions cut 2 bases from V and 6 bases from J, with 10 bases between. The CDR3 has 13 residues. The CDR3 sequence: CASSLGSLHGYTF. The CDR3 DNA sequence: TGTGCCAGCAGTTTAGGGTCTCTTCATGGCTACACCTTC.

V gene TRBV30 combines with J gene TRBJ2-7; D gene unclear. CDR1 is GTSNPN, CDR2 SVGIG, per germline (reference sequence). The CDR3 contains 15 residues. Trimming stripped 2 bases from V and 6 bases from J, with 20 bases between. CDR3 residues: CAWSWAGLKAPEQYF. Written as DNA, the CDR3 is TGTGCCTGGAGTTGGGCCGGCCTTAAAGCCCCCGAGCAGTACTTC.

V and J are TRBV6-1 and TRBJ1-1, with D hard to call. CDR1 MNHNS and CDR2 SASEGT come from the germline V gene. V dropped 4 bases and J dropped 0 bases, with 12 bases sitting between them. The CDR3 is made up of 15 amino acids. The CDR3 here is CASSVFPGLNTEAFF. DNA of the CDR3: TGTGCCAGCAGTGTTTTTCCGGGTTTGAACACTGAAGCTTTCTTT.

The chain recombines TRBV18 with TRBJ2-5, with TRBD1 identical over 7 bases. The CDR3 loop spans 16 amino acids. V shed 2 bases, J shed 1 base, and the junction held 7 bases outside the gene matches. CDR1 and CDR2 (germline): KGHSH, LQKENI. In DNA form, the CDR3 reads TGTGCCAGCTCACCATCTTTCCGGGACAGCCAAGAGACCCAGTACTTC. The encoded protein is CASSPSFRDSQETQYF.

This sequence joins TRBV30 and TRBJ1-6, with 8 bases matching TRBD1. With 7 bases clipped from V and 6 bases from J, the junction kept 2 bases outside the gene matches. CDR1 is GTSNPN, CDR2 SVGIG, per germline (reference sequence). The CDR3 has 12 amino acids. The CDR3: CAYTGGNSPLHF. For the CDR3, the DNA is TGTGCCTACACAGGGGGTAATTCACCCCTCCACTTT.

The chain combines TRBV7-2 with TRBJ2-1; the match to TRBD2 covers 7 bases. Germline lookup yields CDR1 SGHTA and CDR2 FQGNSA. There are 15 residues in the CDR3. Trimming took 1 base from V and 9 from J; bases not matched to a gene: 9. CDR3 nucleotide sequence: TGTGCCAGCAGCTTAGTCGGCGGGAGATTCGGTGAGCAGTTCTTC. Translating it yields CASSLVGGRFGEQFF.

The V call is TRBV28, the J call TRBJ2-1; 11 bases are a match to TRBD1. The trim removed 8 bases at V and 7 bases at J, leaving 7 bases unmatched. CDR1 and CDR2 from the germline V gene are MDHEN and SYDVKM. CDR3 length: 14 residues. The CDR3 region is CASSGQGARNEQFF. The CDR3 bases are TGTGCCAGCTCCGGACAGGGGGCACGGAATGAGCAGTTCTTC.

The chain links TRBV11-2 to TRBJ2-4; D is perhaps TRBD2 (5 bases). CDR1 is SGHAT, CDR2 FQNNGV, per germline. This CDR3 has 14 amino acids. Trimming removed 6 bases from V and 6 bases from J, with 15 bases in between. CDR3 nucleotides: TGTGCCAGCAGGCGGGTGACGGAGAGAAACATTCAGTACTTC. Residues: CASRRVTERNIQYF.

In nucleotides, the CDR3 is TGTGCCAGCAGCCGAACAGGGAAGAGGAATGAGCAGTTCTTC. Protein: CASSRTGKRNEQFF. This rearrangement joins TRBV7-2 to TRBJ2-1; D is possibly TRBD1 (6 bases). Germline CDR1 SGHTA, CDR2 FQGNSA. The length of the CDR3 is 14 residues. V lost 5 bases to trimming and J lost 7 bases, with 15 bases between them.

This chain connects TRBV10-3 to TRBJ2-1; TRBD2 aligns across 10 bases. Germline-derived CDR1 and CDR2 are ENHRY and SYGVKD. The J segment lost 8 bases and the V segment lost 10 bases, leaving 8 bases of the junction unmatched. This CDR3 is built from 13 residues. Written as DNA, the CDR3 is TGTGCCACCGGGACTAGCGATCCCCATGAGCAGTTCTTC. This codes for CATGTSDPHEQFF.

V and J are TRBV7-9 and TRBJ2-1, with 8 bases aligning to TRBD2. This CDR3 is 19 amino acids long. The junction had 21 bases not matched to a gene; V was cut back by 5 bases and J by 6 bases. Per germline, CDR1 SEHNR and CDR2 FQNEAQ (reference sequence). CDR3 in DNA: TGTGCCAGCAGCCCCTGGGACGGTAGCGGGACGGTCCTTGGCAATGAGCAGTTCTTC. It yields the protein CASSPWDGSGTVLGNEQFF.

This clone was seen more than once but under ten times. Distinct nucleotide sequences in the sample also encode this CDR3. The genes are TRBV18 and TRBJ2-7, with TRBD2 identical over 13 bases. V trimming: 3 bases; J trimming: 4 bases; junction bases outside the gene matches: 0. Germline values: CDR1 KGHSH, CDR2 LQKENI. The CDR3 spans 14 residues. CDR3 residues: CASSPGLAGYEQYF. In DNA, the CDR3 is TGTGCCAGCTCACCGGGACTAGCGGGATACGAGCAGTACTTC.

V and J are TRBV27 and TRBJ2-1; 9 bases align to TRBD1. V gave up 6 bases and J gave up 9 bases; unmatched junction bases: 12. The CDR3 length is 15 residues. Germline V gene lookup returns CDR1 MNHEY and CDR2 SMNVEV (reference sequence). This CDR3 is CASSPTGTGTGEQFF. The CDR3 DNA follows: TGTGCCAGCAGCCCGACCGGGACAGGGACGGGTGAGCAGTTCTTC.

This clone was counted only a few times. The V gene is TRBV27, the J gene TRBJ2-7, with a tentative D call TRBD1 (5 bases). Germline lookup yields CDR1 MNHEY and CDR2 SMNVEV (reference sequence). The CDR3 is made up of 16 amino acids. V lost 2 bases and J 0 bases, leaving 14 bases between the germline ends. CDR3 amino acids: CASSLGTGASSYEQYF. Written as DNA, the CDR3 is TGTGCCAGCAGTTTAGGCACAGGCGCGAGCTCCTACGAGCAGTACTTC.

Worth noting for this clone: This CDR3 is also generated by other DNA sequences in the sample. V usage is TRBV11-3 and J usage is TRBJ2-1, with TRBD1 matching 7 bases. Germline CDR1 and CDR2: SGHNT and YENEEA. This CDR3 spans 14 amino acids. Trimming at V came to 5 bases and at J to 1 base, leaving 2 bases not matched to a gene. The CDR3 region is CASSRQGSYNEQFF. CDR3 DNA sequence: TGTGCCAGCAGCCGACAGGGATCCTACAATGAGCAGTTCTTC.

CDR3 DNA sequence: TGTGCCAGCTCTAGCGGGATTCGCAATGAGCAGTTCTTC. Amino acid sequence: CASSSGIRNEQFF. V usage is TRBV7-2 and J usage is TRBJ2-1; 9 bases are a match to TRBD2. The CDR3 loop spans 13 amino acids. Per germline, CDR1 SGHTA and CDR2 FQGNSA. With V trimmed by 8 bases and J by 6 bases, 5 bases remained unmatched.